A single sample gave rise to the 16 T cell receptor beta chains below, sequenced in a study of CD8 T cells in ankylosing spondylitis. TCRdb processed the 5' RACE reads anew with MiXCR; each CDR3 protein has one entry. The table lists about 92,000 distinct CDR3 sequences, about 8.1% of them singletons. Sample: blood, either unsorted or a sorted T cell fraction (not recorded which). These receptors originate from a male donor with ankylosing spondylitis or in good health (not recorded which).

The genes are TRBV30 and TRBJ2-5; the D is unclear. Per the germline V gene, CDR1 is GTSNPN and CDR2 is SVGIG (reference sequence). This CDR3 has 14 residues. Trimming took off 8 bases at V and 4 bases at J, with 20 bases between the two ends. Here the CDR3 reads CAMGPGLGLETQYF. The CDR3, as DNA: TGTGCCATGGGCCCCGGGCTAGGGTTAGAGACCCAGTACTTC. The whole variable domain, remainder taken from reference TRBV30 and TRBJ2-5, is SQTIHQWPATLVQPVGSPLSLECTVEGTSNPNLYWYRQAAGRGLQLLFYSVGIGQISSEVPQNLSASRPQDRQFILSSKKLLLSDSGFYLCAMGPGLGLETQYFGPGTRLLVL.

This clonotype was seen a few times. V is TRBV2 and J is TRBJ2-7; D is perhaps TRBD1 (5 bases). CDR3 size: 17 residues. Germline CDR1 is SNHLY and CDR2 is FYNNEI. Trimming left V 1 base short and J 2 bases short, with 18 bases between. The CDR3 sequence is CASSEGLATVPTYEQYF. The CDR3 DNA follows: TGTGCCAGCAGTGAAGGTCTCGCGACAGTGCCAACCTACGAGCAGTACTTC.

This clonotype was detected only a few times. J is TRBJ2-1 and V is TRBV18; 9 nucleotides agree with TRBD1. The V gene end was trimmed by 6 bases and the J gene end by 1 base; junction bases not matched to a gene: 10. Germline V gene lookup returns CDR1 KGHSH and CDR2 LQKENI. The CDR3 has 17 residues. In nucleotides, the CDR3 is TGTGCCAGCTCGTCCCCTACAGGGGGCGCGTCCTACAATGAGCAGTTCTTC. Translation gives CASSSPTGGASYNEQFF.

As for this clonotype: A clone one base away is much larger, so this may be a read error. This rearrangement joins TRBV12-3 or TRBV12-4 to TRBJ2-3; TRBD2 might be the D (6 bases). The CDR3 sequence is 18 residues long. CDR3 in amino acids: CASCLSNPGLPRPDTQYF. The CDR3 bases are TGTGCCAGCTGTTTATCGAACCCGGGACTCCCGAGACCAGATACGCAGTATTTT.

This clonotype has a count of ten or more. This rearrangement joins TRBV6-2 or TRBV6-3 to TRBJ2-2, with TRBD2 matching 7 bases. The CDR3 is 15 amino acids. Unmatched junction bases numbered 3, after V lost 0 bases and J lost 5 bases. Germline CDR1 and CDR2: MNHEY and SVGEGT. The CDR3 is CASSYSRAGTGELFF. Written as DNA, the CDR3 is TGTGCCAGCAGTTACTCCCGAGCGGGGACCGGGGAGCTGTTTTTT.

Ten or more counts support this clonotype. The chain combines TRBV5-1 with TRBJ1-4; D remains ambiguous. This CDR3 has 14 residues. Germline V gene sequence: CDR1 SGHRS, CDR2 YFSETQ. V was shortened by 1 base and J by 5 bases, with 9 bases between the two germline ends. CDR3 DNA sequence: TGCGCCAGCAGCTTGTCCGCGGAAAATGAAAAACTGTTTTTT. Translating it yields CASSLSAENEKLFF.

This clonotype was seen once. A much more abundant neighbour one base away suggests this may be a read error. The CDR3 loop reads CTSSTAGNSGNTIYF. The CDR3 DNA follows: TGTACCAGCAGCACCGCGGGTAACTCTGGAAACACCATATATTTT. The chain is built from TRBV11-2 and TRBJ1-3; no clear D gene. Germline lookup yields CDR1 SGHAT and CDR2 FQNNGV. The CDR3 runs 15 residues.

This clonotype was observed many times. The gene calls are TRBV18 and TRBJ1-2; TRBD1 matches at 10 bases. The germline gives CDR1 KGHSH, CDR2 LQKENI. The CDR3 runs 15 residues. V lost 3 bases and J lost 7; bases outside the gene matches: 8. The CDR3 coding sequence is TGTGCCAGCTCACCGGACCGGGACAGGGGTGGTGGCTACACCTTC. Amino acid sequence: CASSPDRDRGGGYTF.

This clonotype was detected many times. This chain links TRBV19 with TRBJ1-2, with D hard to call. From germline, CDR1 is LNHDA and CDR2 SQIVND (reference sequence). V lost 7 bases to trimming and J lost 3 bases, with 18 bases between them. The CDR3 is 15 amino acids. Here the CDR3 reads CASKNSDASHYGYTF. The CDR3 DNA is TGTGCCAGTAAAAACAGCGACGCTTCCCACTATGGCTACACCTTC.

This clonotype was seen repeatedly, ten times or more. The V gene is TRBV5-1, the J gene TRBJ2-1, with D possibly being TRBD1 (6 bases). The V and J ends lost 4 bases and 11 bases respectively, with 13 bases between them. Germline V CDR1 and CDR2: SGHRS, YFSETQ. The CDR3 totals 12 residues. The CDR3 bases are TGCGCCAGCAGCCAATCAGGACAGAAGCAGTTCTTC. This sequence encodes CASSQSGQKQFF.

The sample holds many counts of this clonotype. The rearrangement uses TRBV7-6 and TRBJ2-7, with a weak D call TRBD2 (5 bases). CDR1 SGHVS and CDR2 FNYEAQ come from the germline V gene. The V and J ends lost 2 bases and 6 bases respectively, with 8 bases between them. The CDR3 spans 12 residues. The DNA of the CDR3 is TGTGCCAGCAGCTTAATCGCGGGCGAGCAGTACTTC. As protein: CASSLIAGEQYF.

The table lists this clonotype with many counts. V usage is TRBV28 and J usage is TRBJ1-5; TRBD1 matches 7 bases. The V gene end was trimmed by 6 bases and the J gene end by 2 bases; junction bases not matched to a gene: 10. There are 16 residues in the CDR3. Germline CDR1 reads MDHEN; CDR2 reads SYDVKM. CDR3 in amino acids: CASSRRQGTGNQPQHF. For the CDR3, the DNA is TGTGCCAGCAGCCGCAGACAGGGTACGGGCAATCAGCCCCAGCATTTT.

This clonotype has ten or more counts. This rearrangement joins TRBV7-9 to TRBJ1-6; D perhaps matches TRBD1 (5 bases). Trimming cost V 5 bases and J 12 bases, with 17 bases left between them. CDR1 is SEHNR and CDR2 is FQNEAQ in the germline V gene (reference sequence). CDR3 length: 14 amino acids. The CDR3 DNA sequence: TGTGCCAGCAGCCCTCAGACAGCATTGGGACCCCTCCACTTT. It translates to CASSPQTALGPLHF.

The chain uses TRBV30 and TRBJ2-3, with a tentative D call TRBD2 (5 bases). The CDR3 is 14 residues long. V lost 1 base and J 4 bases, leaving 12 bases between the germline ends. In germline, CDR1 is GTSNPN, CDR2 SVGIG (reference sequence). The CDR3 coding sequence is TGTGCCTGGAGTGGGGCGCGAGGGTCAGATACGCAGTATTTT. It specifies CAWSGARGSDTQYF.

This clonotype was found many times. The chain is built from TRBV5-1 and TRBJ2-2; 10 bases match TRBD2. The junction had 4 bases not matched to a gene; V was cut back by 4 bases and J by 1 base. CDR1 and CDR2 (germline): SGHRS, YFSETQ. CDR3 length: 16 amino acids. The CDR3 DNA reads as TGCGCCAGCAGCACATCTAGCGGGGGGAACACCGGGGAGCTGTTTTTT. Its protein is CASSTSSGGNTGELFF.

This clonotype has only one observation. A read error is possible here, since a much larger clone lies one base away. The chain carries TRBV6-6 and TRBJ2-5, with a weak D call TRBD2 (5 bases). CDR3 length equals 13 residues. Germline CDR1 is MNHNY and CDR2 is SVGAGI (reference sequence). The CDR3 DNA reads as TGTGTCAGCAGTTACCAGCGGAGGGAGACCCAGTACTTC. This translates into CVSSYQRRETQYF.